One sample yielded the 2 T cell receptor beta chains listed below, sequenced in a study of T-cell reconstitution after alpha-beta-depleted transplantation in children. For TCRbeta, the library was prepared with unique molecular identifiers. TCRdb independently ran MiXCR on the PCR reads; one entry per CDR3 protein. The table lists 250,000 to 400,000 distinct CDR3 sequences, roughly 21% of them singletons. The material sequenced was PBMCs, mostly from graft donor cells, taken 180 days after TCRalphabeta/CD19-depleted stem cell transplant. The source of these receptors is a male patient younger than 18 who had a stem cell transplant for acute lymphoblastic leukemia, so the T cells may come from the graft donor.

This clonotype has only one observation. CDR3 residues: CSARDQTSGSWHNEQFF. As DNA, the CDR3 is TGCAGTGCTAGAGATCAAACTAGCGGGAGTTGGCACAATGAGCAGTTCTTC. V is TRBV20-1 and J is TRBJ2-1; the match to TRBD2 covers 11 bases. Per the germline V gene, CDR1 is DFQATT and CDR2 is SNEGSKA (reference sequence). Trimming removed 0 bases from V and 5 bases from J; junction bases left unmatched: 9. This CDR3 is 17 amino acids long.

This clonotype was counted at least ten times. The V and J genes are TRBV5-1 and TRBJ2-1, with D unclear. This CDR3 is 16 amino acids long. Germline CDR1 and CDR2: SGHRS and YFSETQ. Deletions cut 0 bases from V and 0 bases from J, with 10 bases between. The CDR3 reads CASSLAVISSYNEQFF. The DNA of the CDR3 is TGCGCCAGCAGCTTGGCCGTTATCAGCTCCTACAATGAGCAGTTCTTC.